Listed here are 24 T cell receptor beta chains from one sample, sequenced in a study of blood T cell repertoires in COVID-19. Data came from immunoSEQ multiplex PCR; TCRdb stores just in-frame clones and leaves some out. The table records more than 75,000 clones, around 80% of them present only once. The sequencing input was peripheral blood. These receptors were obtained from a human donor in a cohort sampled during active COVID-19.

This clone has only one observation. The V gene is TRBV18, the J gene TRBJ1-1; possible D gene TRBD1, 6 bases. V lost 3 bases, J lost 5 bases, and 10 bases lay in between. In germline, CDR1 is KGHSH, CDR2 LQKENI. This CDR3 has 13 amino acids. CDR3 protein: CASSPGAWTEAFF. The CDR3 DNA reads as TGTGCCAGCTCACCGGGGGCTTGGACTGAAGCTTTCTTT.

The gene calls are TRBV5-1 and TRBJ1-1, with TRBD1 matching over 7 bases. J was trimmed by 2 bases and V by 3 bases; bases with no gene match: 4. Germline V gives CDR1 SGHRS, CDR2 YFSETQ. CDR3 length: 14 residues. The CDR3 nucleotides are TGCGCCAGCAGCTCAGGGACAGAAAACACTGAAGCTTTCTTT. Residues: CASSSGTENTEAFF.

The chain couples TRBV20-1 to TRBJ2-4; 10 positions match TRBD2. V was clipped by 3 bases and J by 9 bases; unmatched bases: 8. The germline V gene encodes CDR1 DFQATT and CDR2 SNEGSKA (reference sequence). The CDR3 covers 14 residues. The CDR3 loop is CSASFLAGVSIQYF. Here the CDR3 DNA reads TGCAGTGCTAGTTTCCTAGCGGGGGTGAGCATTCAGTACTTC.

The genes are TRBV2 and TRBJ2-1; 9 nucleotides line up with TRBD1. V shed 5 bases, J shed 7 bases, and the junction held 9 bases outside the gene matches. Germline V CDR1 and CDR2: SNHLY, FYNNEI. There are 15 residues in the CDR3. The CDR3 DNA reads TGTGCCAGCAGTAGAACAGGGGGCGGTCGTAATGAGCAGTTCTTC. It translates to CASSRTGGGRNEQFF.

The rearrangement uses TRBV14 and TRBJ1-6, with D uncertain. V was pared by 1 base and J by 6 bases, with 10 bases between. This CDR3 has 15 amino acids. The germline gives CDR1 SGHDN, CDR2 FVKESK. CDR3 in amino acids: CASSQVVSRNSPLHF. DNA for the CDR3: TGTGCCAGCAGCCAAGTTGTCTCCCGTAATTCACCCCTCCACTTT.

The J gene is TRBJ2-2, the V gene TRBV28; TRBD1 matches 7 bases. With 1 base clipped from V and 5 bases from J, the junction kept 4 bases outside the gene matches. Germline CDR1 reads MDHEN; CDR2 reads SYDVKM. There are 15 residues in the CDR3. DNA of the CDR3: TGTGCCAGCAGTTTATACCACAGGGGTACCGGGGAGCTGTTTTTT. This gives the protein CASSLYHRGTGELFF.

This clone occurred once. The rearrangement uses TRBV10-3 and TRBJ2-7; 8 bases line up with TRBD2. J was trimmed by 6 bases and V by 3 bases; bases with no gene match: 10. The CDR3 extends over 15 amino acids. Germline CDR1 reads ENHRY; CDR2 reads SYGVKD. The CDR3 region has the DNA TGTGCCATCAGTGATGCCGGGACTAGTTTTCTCGAGCAGTACTTC. This codes for CAISDAGTSFLEQYF.

The chain has TRBV4-1 and TRBJ2-5, with TRBD1 as a possible D gene (5 bases). Germline values: CDR1 MGHRA, CDR2 YSYEKL. Trimming shortened V by 2 bases and J by 3 bases, and 10 bases separated the two germline ends. The CDR3 runs to 14 residues. The CDR3, as DNA: TGCGCCAGCAGCCAACCGACAGTTAAAGAGACCCAGTACTTC. It yields the protein CASSQPTVKETQYF.

This clone was counted at least ten times. The J gene is TRBJ1-5, the V gene TRBV19, with D possibly being TRBD1 (6 bases). This CDR3 spans 14 amino acids. The germline CDR1 and CDR2 sequences are LNHDA and SQIVND (reference sequence). Trimming took 6 bases from V and 6 from J, leaving 15 bases between them. CDR3 residues: CASSEQGFGQPQHF. DNA of the CDR3: TGTGCCAGTAGCGAACAGGGCTTCGGTCAGCCCCAGCATTTT.

The chain recombines TRBV4-1 with TRBJ2-5; the match to TRBD2 covers 7 bases. With 1 base clipped from V and 2 bases from J, the junction kept 7 bases outside the gene matches. Germline values: CDR1 MGHRA, CDR2 YSYEKL. The CDR3 extends over 16 amino acids. The CDR3 bases are TGCGCCAGCAGCCAAGTAGTCGGCGGGGGTCAAGAGACCCAGTACTTC. Protein: CASSQVVGGGQETQYF.

V usage is TRBV5-5 and J usage is TRBJ2-2; D possibly corresponds to TRBD1 (6 bases). Germline CDR1 and CDR2: SGHKS and YYEKEE (reference sequence). The CDR3 is made up of 15 amino acids. Trimming left V 0 bases short and J 1 base short, with 7 bases between. CDR3 loop: CASSLAGQNTGELFF. CDR3 nucleotides: TGTGCCAGCAGCTTGGCGGGACAGAACACCGGGGAGCTGTTTTTT.

The chain uses TRBV28 and TRBJ2-1, with 7 bases aligning to TRBD1. Germline loops: CDR1 MDHEN, CDR2 SYDVKM. Unmatched junction bases numbered 10, after V lost 11 bases and J lost 3 bases. The CDR3 runs to 14 residues. The CDR3 DNA follows: TGTGCCTGGAGCCTGAGGGACAGCTACAATGAGCAGTTCTTC. This translates into CAWSLRDSYNEQFF.

The V gene is TRBV3-1 (or the pseudogene TRBV3-2), the J gene TRBJ1-2; 8 nucleotides match TRBD1. Trimming at V came to 2 bases and at J to 0 bases, leaving 8 bases not matched to a gene. The CDR3 length is 17 residues. Germline-derived CDR1 and CDR2 are LGHDT and YNNKEL (reference sequence). The chain's CDR3 is CASSQRDRISTNYGYTF. The CDR3 coding sequence is TGTGCCAGCAGCCAAAGGGACAGGATTTCTACTAACTATGGCTACACCTTC.

This clone occurred once. The genes are TRBV6-5 and TRBJ1-1; D ambiguous. V was pared by 2 bases and J by 4 bases, with 14 bases between. Germline CDR1 MNHEY, CDR2 SVGAGI. The CDR3 consists of 15 residues. CDR3 coding DNA: TGTGCCAGCAGTTACGGACTAGGCTTGGGCACTGAAGCTTTCTTT. This sequence encodes CASSYGLGLGTEAFF.

This clone was detected only once. The chain has TRBV3-1 (or the pseudogene TRBV3-2) and TRBJ2-7, with D maybe TRBD2 (6 bases). CDR1 and CDR2 (germline): LGHDT, YNNKEL (reference sequence). The CDR3 runs 14 residues. With 4 bases removed from V and 2 bases from J, the gap between germline ends came to 12 bases. The CDR3 region is CASSPSDYPYEQYF. The CDR3 bases are TGTGCCAGCAGCCCGTCGGACTACCCCTACGAGCAGTACTTC.

This chain links TRBV7-2 with TRBJ1-5; TRBD1 might be the D (5 bases). Germline loops: CDR1 SGHTA, CDR2 FQGNSA. This CDR3 comprises 12 residues. Trimming shortened V by 1 base and J by 11 bases, and 9 bases separated the two germline ends. CDR3 loop: CASSLVRGAQHF. CDR3 coding DNA: TGTGCCAGCAGCTTAGTCCGGGGGGCCCAGCATTTT.

This clone occurred once. The DNA of the CDR3 is TGCGCCAGCAGCTTGGTTTCAGGGGTATTGAACACTGAAGCTTTCTTT. Its translation is CASSLVSGVLNTEAFF. V is TRBV5-1 and J is TRBJ1-1; possibly TRBD1 for D (6 bases). The V gene lost 0 bases and the J gene lost 0 bases, with 12 bases spanning the gap. The CDR3 length is 16 residues. Germline V gives CDR1 SGHRS, CDR2 YFSETQ.

The chain joins TRBV13 to TRBJ2-5, with 13 bases that match TRBD2. This CDR3 comprises 16 residues. Looked up from germline, CDR1 is PRHDT and CDR2 is FYEKMQ (reference sequence). V gave up 5 bases and J gave up 7 bases; unmatched junction bases: 10. The CDR3 here is CASSLRLAGGSGTQYF. The CDR3 DNA reads as TGTGCCAGCAGCCTGAGACTAGCGGGGGGTTCTGGGACCCAGTACTTC.

The rearrangement joins TRBV3-1 (or the pseudogene TRBV3-2) to TRBJ2-2, with D possibly matching TRBD2 (6 bases). The germline CDR1 and CDR2 sequences are LGHDT and YNNKEL (reference sequence). The CDR3 has 13 residues. V was shortened by 1 base and J by 6 bases, with 6 bases between the two germline ends. The CDR3 loop reads CASSQAGAGELFF. CDR3 in DNA: TGTGCCAGCAGCCAAGCGGGGGCCGGGGAGCTGTTTTTT.

The chain recombines TRBV7-9 with TRBJ2-3; D is possibly TRBD1 (6 bases). This CDR3 region has 12 residues. Germline V gives CDR1 SEHNR, CDR2 FQNEAQ (reference sequence). V dropped 10 bases and J dropped 2 bases, with 10 bases sitting between them. In DNA form, the CDR3 reads TGTGCCACCTTGGGGGCCACAGATACGCAGTATTTT. It translates to CATLGATDTQYF.

The chain carries TRBV5-4 and TRBJ2-1; 11 bases line up with TRBD2. The CDR3 is 15 residues long. Germline V gene lookup returns CDR1 SGHNT and CDR2 YYREEE (reference sequence). With 4 bases clipped from V and 3 bases from J, the junction kept 3 bases outside the gene matches. The CDR3 loop reads CASSQTSGGYNEQFF. The CDR3 DNA is TGTGCCAGCAGCCAAACTAGCGGGGGCTACAATGAGCAGTTCTTC.

The rearrangement links TRBV19 to TRBJ1-2, with D perhaps matching TRBD1 (6 bases). Germline V gene data show CDR1 as LNHDA and CDR2 as SQIVND (reference sequence). V was clipped by 4 bases and J by 4 bases, with 13 bases between them. The CDR3 spans 14 residues. CDR3 sequence reads: CASSKPGDPYGYTF. CDR3 DNA sequence: TGTGCCAGTAGTAAACCAGGGGATCCCTATGGCTACACCTTC.

V usage is TRBV23-1 and J usage is TRBJ1-4; D may be TRBD1 (6 bases). TRBV23-1 belongs to the ORF category, with a function that is uncertain. The V gene lost 2 bases and the J gene lost 7 bases, with 17 bases spanning the gap. The CDR3 is 16 amino acids. DNA for the CDR3: TGCGCCAGCAGTCAACGGCCCAGGGGAGAGGGTGAAAAACTGTTTTTT. As protein: CASSQRPRGEGEKLFF.

J is TRBJ2-2 and V is TRBV5-5; unclear D gene. The germline CDR1 and CDR2 sequences are SGHKS and YYEKEE (reference sequence). The CDR3 runs 15 residues. V lost 2 bases to trimming and J lost 4 bases, with 12 bases between them. CDR3 DNA: TGTGCCAGCAGCTTCAGGATGGCCTCCACCGGGGAGCTGTTTTTT. This translates into CASSFRMASTGELFF.